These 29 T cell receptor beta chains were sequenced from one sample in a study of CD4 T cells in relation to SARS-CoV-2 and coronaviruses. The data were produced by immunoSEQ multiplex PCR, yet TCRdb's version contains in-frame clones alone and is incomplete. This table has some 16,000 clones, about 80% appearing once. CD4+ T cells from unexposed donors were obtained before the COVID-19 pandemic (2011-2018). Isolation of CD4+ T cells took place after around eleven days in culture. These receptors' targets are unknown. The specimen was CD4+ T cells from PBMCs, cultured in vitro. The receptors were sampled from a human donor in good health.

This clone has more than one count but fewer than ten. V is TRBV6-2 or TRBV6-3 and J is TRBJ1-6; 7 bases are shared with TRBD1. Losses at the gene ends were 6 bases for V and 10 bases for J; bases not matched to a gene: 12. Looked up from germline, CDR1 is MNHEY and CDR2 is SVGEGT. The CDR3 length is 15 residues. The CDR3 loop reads CASSTGTEIWSPLHF. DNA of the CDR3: TGTGCCAGCAGCACCGGGACAGAGATTTGGTCACCCCTCCACTTT.

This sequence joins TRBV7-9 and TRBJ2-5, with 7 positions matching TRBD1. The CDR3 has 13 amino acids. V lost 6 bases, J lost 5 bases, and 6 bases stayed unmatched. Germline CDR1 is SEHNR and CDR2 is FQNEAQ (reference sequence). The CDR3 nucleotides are TGTGCCAGCAGTATCTCCAGGGGGGAGACCCAGTACTTC. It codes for CASSISRGETQYF.

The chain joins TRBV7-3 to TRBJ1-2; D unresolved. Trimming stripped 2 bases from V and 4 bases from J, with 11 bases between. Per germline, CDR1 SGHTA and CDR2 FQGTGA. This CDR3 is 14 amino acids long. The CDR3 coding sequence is TGTGCCAGCAGCTTAGGTGACATCCGCTATGGCTACACCTTC. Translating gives CASSLGDIRYGYTF.

The CDR3 loop reads CASSPERLTGNTIYF. The CDR3 nucleotides are TGTGCCAGCAGCCCCGAGAGGCTTACTGGAAACACCATATATTTT. The chain recombines TRBV7-9 with TRBJ1-3; no clear D gene. The CDR3 length is 15 residues. Germline V gives CDR1 SEHNR, CDR2 FQNEAQ (reference sequence). The germline V and J ends were trimmed by 5 bases and 2 bases, with 13 bases remaining between them.

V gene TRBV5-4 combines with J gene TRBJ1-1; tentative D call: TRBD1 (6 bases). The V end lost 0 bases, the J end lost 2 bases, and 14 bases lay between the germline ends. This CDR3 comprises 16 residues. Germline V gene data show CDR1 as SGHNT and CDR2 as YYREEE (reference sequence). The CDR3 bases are TGTGCCAGCAGCTTGGTGGGTGGGGGCTCAAACACTGAAGCTTTCTTT. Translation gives CASSLVGGGSNTEAFF.

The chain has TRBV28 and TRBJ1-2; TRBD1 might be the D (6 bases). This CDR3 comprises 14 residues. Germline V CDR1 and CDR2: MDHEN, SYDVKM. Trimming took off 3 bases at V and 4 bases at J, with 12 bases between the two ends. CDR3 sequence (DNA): TGTGCCAGCAGTTTGGTGGGACAAGTCTATGGCTACACCTTC. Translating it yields CASSLVGQVYGYTF.

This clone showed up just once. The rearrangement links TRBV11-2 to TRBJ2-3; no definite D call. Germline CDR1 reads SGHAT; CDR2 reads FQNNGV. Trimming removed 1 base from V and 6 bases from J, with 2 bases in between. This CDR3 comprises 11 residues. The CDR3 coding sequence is TGTGCCAGCAGCTTAGCTGATACGCAGTATTTT. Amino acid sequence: CASSLADTQYF.

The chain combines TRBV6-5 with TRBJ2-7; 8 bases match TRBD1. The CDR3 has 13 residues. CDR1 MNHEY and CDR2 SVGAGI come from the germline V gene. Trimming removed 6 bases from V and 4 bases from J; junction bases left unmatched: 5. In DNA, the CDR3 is TGTGCCAGCAGGGGGACAGGCAAATACGAGCAGTACTTC. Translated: CASRGTGKYEQYF.

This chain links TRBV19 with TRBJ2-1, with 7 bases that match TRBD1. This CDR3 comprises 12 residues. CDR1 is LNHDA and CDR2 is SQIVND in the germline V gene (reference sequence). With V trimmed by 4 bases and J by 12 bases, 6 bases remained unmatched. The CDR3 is CASSNQGVRQFF. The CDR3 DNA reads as TGTGCCAGTAGTAATCAGGGGGTGAGGCAGTTCTTC.

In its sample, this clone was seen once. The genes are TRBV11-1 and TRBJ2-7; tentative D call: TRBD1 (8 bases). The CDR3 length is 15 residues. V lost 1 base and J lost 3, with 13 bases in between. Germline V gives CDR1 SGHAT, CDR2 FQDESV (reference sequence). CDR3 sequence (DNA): TGTGCCAGCAGCTTAGGGACAGGGAGGGGCTACGAGCAGTACTTC. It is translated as CASSLGTGRGYEQYF.

CDR3 amino acids: CASSPPLAGAGEQYF. CDR3 coding DNA: TGTGCCAGCTCACCCCCCCTTGCGGGGGCTGGCGAGCAGTACTTC. The chain is built from TRBV18 and TRBJ2-7; D is possibly TRBD2 (7 bases). This CDR3 has 15 amino acids. CDR1 and CDR2 (germline): KGHSH, LQKENI. The V end was cut by 3 bases, the J end by 6 bases, with 18 bases between.

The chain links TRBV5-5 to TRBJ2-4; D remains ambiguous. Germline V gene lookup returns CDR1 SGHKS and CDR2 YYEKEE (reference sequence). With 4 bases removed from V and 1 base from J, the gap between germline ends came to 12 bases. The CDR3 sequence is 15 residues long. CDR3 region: CASSRTLGAKNIQYF. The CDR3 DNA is TGTGCCAGCAGCCGGACCCTGGGTGCCAAAAACATTCAGTACTTC.

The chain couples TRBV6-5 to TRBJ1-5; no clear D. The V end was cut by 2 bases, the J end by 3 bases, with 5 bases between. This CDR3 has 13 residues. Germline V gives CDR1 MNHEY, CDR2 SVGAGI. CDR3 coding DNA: TGTGCCAGCAGTTACGCCATCAATCAGCCCCAGCATTTT. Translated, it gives CASSYAINQPQHF.

Here the CDR3 reads CASSLGPEYEQYF. The DNA of the CDR3 is TGCGCCAGCAGCTTGGGACCTGAGTACGAGCAGTACTTC. V gene TRBV5-1 combines with J gene TRBJ2-7; D is uncertain. The CDR3 totals 13 residues. Between the trimmed V and J ends, which lost 0 bases and 4 bases, there was a span of 8 bases. CDR1 and CDR2 from the germline V gene are SGHRS and YFSETQ.

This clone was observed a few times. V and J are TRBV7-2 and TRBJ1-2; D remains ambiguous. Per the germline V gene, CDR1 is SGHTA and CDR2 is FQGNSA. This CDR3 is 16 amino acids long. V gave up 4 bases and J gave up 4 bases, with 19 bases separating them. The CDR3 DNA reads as TGTGCCAGCAGCTCAACTTCTTGGGGAATGGGCTATGGCTACACCTTC. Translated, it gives CASSSTSWGMGYGYTF.

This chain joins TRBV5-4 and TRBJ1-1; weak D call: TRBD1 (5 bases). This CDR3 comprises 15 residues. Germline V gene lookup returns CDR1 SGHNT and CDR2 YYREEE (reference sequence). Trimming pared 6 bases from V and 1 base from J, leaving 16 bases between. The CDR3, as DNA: TGTGCCAGCACACCGGTGGGGGAACAGAACACTGAAGCTTTCTTT. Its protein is CASTPVGEQNTEAFF.

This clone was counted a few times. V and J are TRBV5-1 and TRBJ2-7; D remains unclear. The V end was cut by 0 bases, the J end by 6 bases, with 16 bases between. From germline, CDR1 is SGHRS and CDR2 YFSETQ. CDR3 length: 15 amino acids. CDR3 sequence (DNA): TGCGCCAGCAGCTTGGGGGCCCGCCAAACCAGCGAGCAGTACTTC. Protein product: CASSLGARQTSEQYF.

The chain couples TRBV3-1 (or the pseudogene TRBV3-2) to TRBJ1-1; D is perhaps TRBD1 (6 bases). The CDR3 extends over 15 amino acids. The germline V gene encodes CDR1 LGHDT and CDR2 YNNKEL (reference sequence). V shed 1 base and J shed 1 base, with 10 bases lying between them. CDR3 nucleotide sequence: TGTGCCAGCAGCCAAGTGGGGGCGGGGAACACTGAAGCTTTCTTT. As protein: CASSQVGAGNTEAFF.

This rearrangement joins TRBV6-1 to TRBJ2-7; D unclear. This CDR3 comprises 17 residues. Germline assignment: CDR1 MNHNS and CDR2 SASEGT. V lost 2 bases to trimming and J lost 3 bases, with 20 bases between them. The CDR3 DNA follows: TGTGCCAGCAGTGAATTATTAGTTTTGAGTCCCCTCTACGAGCAGTACTTC. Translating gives CASSELLVLSPLYEQYF.

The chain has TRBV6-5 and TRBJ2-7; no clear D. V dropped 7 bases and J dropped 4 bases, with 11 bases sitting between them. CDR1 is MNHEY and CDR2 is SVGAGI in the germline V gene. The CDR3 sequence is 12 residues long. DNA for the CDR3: TGTGCCAGCACCCCCGACGTATACGAGCAGTACTTC. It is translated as CASTPDVYEQYF.

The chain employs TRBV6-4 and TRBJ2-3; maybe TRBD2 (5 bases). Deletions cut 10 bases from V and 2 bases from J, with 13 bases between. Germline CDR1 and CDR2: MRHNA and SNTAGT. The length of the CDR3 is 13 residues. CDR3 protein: CATAGGDTDTQYF. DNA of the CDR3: TGTGCCACCGCCGGAGGAGACACAGATACGCAGTATTTT.

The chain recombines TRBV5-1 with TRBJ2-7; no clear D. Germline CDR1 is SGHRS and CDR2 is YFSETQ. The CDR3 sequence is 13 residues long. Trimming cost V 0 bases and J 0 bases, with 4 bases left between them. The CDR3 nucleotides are TGCGCCAGCAGCTTGGTGCTCTCCTACGAGCAGTACTTC. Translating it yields CASSLVLSYEQYF.

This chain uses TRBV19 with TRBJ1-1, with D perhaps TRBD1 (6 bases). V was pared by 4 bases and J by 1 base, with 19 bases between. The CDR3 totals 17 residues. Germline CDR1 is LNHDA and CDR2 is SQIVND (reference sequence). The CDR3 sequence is CASSSEVAGEWNTEAFF. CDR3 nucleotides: TGTGCCAGTAGTAGCGAGGTTGCAGGGGAATGGAACACTGAAGCTTTCTTT.

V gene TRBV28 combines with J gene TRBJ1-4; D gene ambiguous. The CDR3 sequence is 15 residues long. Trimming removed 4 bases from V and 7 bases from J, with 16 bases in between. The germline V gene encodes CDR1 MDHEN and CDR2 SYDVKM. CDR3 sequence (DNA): TGTGCCAGCAGTTCCTCGATGCCGGGTAGTGAAAAACTGTTTTTT. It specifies CASSSSMPGSEKLFF.

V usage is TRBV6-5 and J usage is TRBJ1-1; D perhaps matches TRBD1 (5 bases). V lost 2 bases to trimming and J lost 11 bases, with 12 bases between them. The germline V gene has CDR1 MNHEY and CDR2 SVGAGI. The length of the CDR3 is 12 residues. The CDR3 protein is CASSYGGEVAFF. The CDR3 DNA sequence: TGTGCCAGCAGTTACGGGGGGGAGGTCGCTTTCTTT.

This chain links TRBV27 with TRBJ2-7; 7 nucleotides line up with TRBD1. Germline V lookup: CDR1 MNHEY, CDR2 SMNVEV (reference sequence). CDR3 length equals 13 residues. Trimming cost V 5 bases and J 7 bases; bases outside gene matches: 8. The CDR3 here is CASSPPTGWEQYF. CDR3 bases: TGTGCCAGCAGTCCACCGACAGGGTGGGAGCAGTACTTC.

CDR3 sequence: CASSLTGTGYEQYF. The CDR3 nucleotides are TGCGCCAGCAGCTTGACAGGGACTGGCTACGAGCAGTACTTC. This chain connects TRBV5-1 to TRBJ2-7, with D possibly being TRBD1 or TRBD2 (6 bases each). This CDR3 contains 14 residues. Trimming left V 1 base short and J 3 bases short, with 11 bases between. In germline, CDR1 is SGHRS, CDR2 YFSETQ. Looking up the rest from reference TRBV5-1 and TRBJ2-7 gives the full variable domain: KAGVTQTPRYLIKTRGQQVTLSCSPISGHRSVSWYQQTPGQGLQFLFEYFSETQRNKGNFPGRFSGRQFSNSRSEMNVSTLELGDSALYLCASSLTGTGYEQYFGPGTRLTVT.

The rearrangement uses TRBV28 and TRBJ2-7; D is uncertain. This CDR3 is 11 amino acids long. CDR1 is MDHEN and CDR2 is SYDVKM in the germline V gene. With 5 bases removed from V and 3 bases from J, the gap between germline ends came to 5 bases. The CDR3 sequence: CASSDYYEQYF. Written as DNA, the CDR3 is TGTGCCAGCAGTGATTACTACGAGCAGTACTTC.

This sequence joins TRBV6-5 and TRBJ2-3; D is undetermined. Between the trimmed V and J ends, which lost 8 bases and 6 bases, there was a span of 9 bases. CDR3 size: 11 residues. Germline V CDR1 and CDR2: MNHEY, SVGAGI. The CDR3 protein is CASAQGDTQYF. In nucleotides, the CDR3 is TGTGCCAGCGCCCAAGGGGATACGCAGTATTTT.